Below, 17 T cell receptor beta chains from the same sample are listed, as sequenced in a study of T cell changes during pregnancy in multiple sclerosis. TCRdb keeps only in-frame clones here, not all; method: immunoSEQ multiplex PCR. The sample yields roughly 45,000 clones, 90% seen once. This specimen consisted of peripheral blood, obtained in the second trimester of pregnancy. Receptors originate from a female donor in good health, enrolled as a control in a pregnancy study.

The chain uses TRBV5-6 and TRBJ1-1; D is perhaps TRBD1 (5 bases). V lost 4 bases and J 0 bases, leaving 13 bases between the germline ends. The CDR3 runs to 15 residues. Germline CDR1 reads SGHDT; CDR2 reads YYEEEE. CDR3 DNA sequence: TGTGCCAGCAGCCATTCGGCAGGGATGAACACTGAAGCTTTCTTT. It translates to CASSHSAGMNTEAFF.

The chain carries TRBV2 and TRBJ2-3; 9 bases are a match to TRBD2. The CDR3 spans 16 residues. The germline V gene encodes CDR1 SNHLY and CDR2 FYNNEI. V dropped 6 bases and J dropped 0; count of bases not matched to a gene: 7. The CDR3 DNA is TGTGCCAGCAGGGGATCAGCGGGGGGAAGCACAGATACGCAGTATTTT. Protein product: CASRGSAGGSTDTQYF.

The V call is TRBV27, the J call TRBJ1-1; 10 bases align to TRBD1. CDR1 and CDR2 from the germline V gene are MNHEY and SMNVEV (reference sequence). V lost 7 bases and J lost 3; bases outside the gene matches: 11. The length of the CDR3 is 16 residues. The CDR3 sequence is CASTQTGGAQDTEAFF. Here the CDR3 DNA reads TGTGCCAGCACCCAGACAGGGGGCGCCCAAGACACTGAAGCTTTCTTT.

The V and J genes are TRBV6-6 and TRBJ2-1; perhaps TRBD1 as D (5 bases). The CDR3 spans 15 residues. V gave up 7 bases and J gave up 1 base, with 14 bases separating them. Germline V gene sequence: CDR1 MNHNY, CDR2 SVGAGI (reference sequence). The chain's CDR3 is CASTSGIRSYNEQFF. In DNA form, the CDR3 reads TGTGCCAGCACCTCAGGGATTCGGTCCTACAATGAGCAGTTCTTC.

This clone occurred once. This sequence joins TRBV4-3 and TRBJ1-6, with a possible D match to TRBD1 (6 bases). Germline-derived CDR1 and CDR2 are LGHNA and YSLEER. The CDR3 consists of 14 residues. V dropped 3 bases and J dropped 6 bases, with 9 bases sitting between them. Here the CDR3 reads CASSHRDTNSPLHF. Here the CDR3 DNA reads TGCGCCAGCAGCCACCGGGACACTAATTCACCCCTCCACTTT.

V usage is TRBV19 and J usage is TRBJ2-2; no definite D call. Germline CDR1 LNHDA, CDR2 SQIVND (reference sequence). The CDR3 loop spans 12 amino acids. V dropped 3 bases and J dropped 6 bases, with 5 bases sitting between them. The CDR3 sequence is CASSILAGELFF. CDR3 nucleotide sequence: TGTGCCAGTAGTATCCTCGCCGGGGAGCTGTTTTTT.

The chain combines TRBV2 with TRBJ1-1; D ambiguous. The V gene's germline CDR1 is SNHLY and CDR2 FYNNEI. V lost 1 base and J lost 0, with 12 bases in between. This CDR3 is 16 amino acids long. This CDR3 is CASSEGRRALNTEAFF. CDR3 DNA sequence: TGTGCCAGCAGTGAAGGGAGGCGGGCGTTGAACACTGAAGCTTTCTTT.

Only one count was recorded for this clone. The V and J genes are TRBV6-5 and TRBJ1-2; D might be TRBD1 (6 bases). In germline, CDR1 is MNHEY, CDR2 SVGAGI. Trimming left V 6 bases short and J 4 bases short, with 15 bases between. This CDR3 has 14 amino acids. CDR3 sequence (DNA): TGTGCCAGCAGCCCCCGAGGGACAAGCTATGGCTACACCTTC. This sequence encodes CASSPRGTSYGYTF.

This clone showed up just once. The chain employs TRBV15 and TRBJ2-3; D is unresolved. Germline assignment: CDR1 LNHNV and CDR2 YYDKDF (reference sequence). This CDR3 spans 12 amino acids. Trimming removed 6 bases at V and 3 bases at J, with 7 bases between. CDR3 coding DNA: TGTGCCACCAGGCAACAGACAGATACGCAGTATTTT. Protein sequence: CATRQQTDTQYF.

The V gene is TRBV15, the J gene TRBJ2-3; possibly TRBD2 for D (5 bases). Germline V gene data show CDR1 as LNHNV and CDR2 as YYDKDF (reference sequence). V shed 1 base and J shed 3 bases, with 17 bases lying between them. The CDR3 loop spans 17 amino acids. CDR3: CATSRGGSGSWTDTQYF. The DNA for the CDR3 is TGTGCCACCAGCAGAGGGGGTTCGGGGAGTTGGACAGATACGCAGTATTTT.

The rearrangement links TRBV11-3 to TRBJ2-5; 13 bases are shared with TRBD2. The CDR3 spans 16 residues. The V gene's germline CDR1 is SGHNT and CDR2 YENEEA. After removal of 5 bases from V and 5 bases from J, the junction contained 8 bases not matched to a gene. The CDR3 DNA follows: TGTGCCAGCAGCCCCTCCGGGACTAGCGGGAAGGAGACCCAGTACTTC. Its protein is CASSPSGTSGKETQYF.

The chain combines TRBV10-2 with TRBJ2-5, with 11 bases lining up with TRBD2. The CDR3 sequence is 15 residues long. The junction had 5 bases not matched to a gene; V was cut back by 4 bases and J by 4 bases. CDR1 and CDR2 from the germline V gene are WSHSY and SAAADI. CDR3 protein: CASSGLAGIRETQYF. Here the CDR3 DNA reads TGCGCCAGCAGTGGACTAGCGGGGATTCGAGAGACCCAGTACTTC.

This rearrangement joins TRBV30 to TRBJ1-1; D gene unclear. This CDR3 region has 11 residues. Per the germline V gene, CDR1 is GTSNPN and CDR2 is SVGIG (reference sequence). Trimming took 1 base from V and 3 from J, leaving 3 bases between them. CDR3: CAWSADTEAFF. The CDR3 DNA reads as TGTGCCTGGAGTGCGGACACTGAAGCTTTCTTT. The whole variable domain, remainder taken from reference TRBV30 and TRBJ1-1, is SQTIHQWPATLVQPVGSPLSLECTVEGTSNPNLYWYRQAAGRGLQLLFYSVGIGQISSEVPQNLSASRPQDRQFILSSKKLLLSDSGFYLCAWSADTEAFFGQGTRLTVV.

The genes are TRBV7-2 and TRBJ2-5, with TRBD2 matching over 8 bases. Looked up from germline, CDR1 is SGHTA and CDR2 is FQGNSA. CDR3 length: 14 residues. The ends lost 3 bases at V and 5 bases at J; junction bases unmatched: 5. CDR3 residues: CASSFGRAPETQYF. CDR3 DNA sequence: TGTGCCAGCAGCTTCGGGAGGGCCCCTGAGACCCAGTACTTC.

The gene calls are TRBV5-8 and TRBJ1-2, with 8 bases lining up with TRBD1. CDR1 is SGHTS, CDR2 YDEGEE, per germline. V shed 0 bases, J shed 6 bases, and the junction held 10 bases outside the gene matches. This CDR3 spans 16 amino acids. The CDR3 DNA follows: TGTGCCAGCAGCTTGGTGAGACAGGGGAAGGGGAATGGCTACACCTTC. Its translation is CASSLVRQGKGNGYTF.

The chain recombines TRBV4-1 with TRBJ2-7; 7 bases are shared with TRBD2. The CDR3 runs to 14 residues. Germline CDR1 and CDR2: MGHRA and YSYEKL. The V gene end was trimmed by 3 bases and the J gene end by 3 bases; junction bases not matched to a gene: 5. CDR3 loop: CASSHGRESYEQYF. The CDR3 DNA sequence: TGCGCCAGCAGCCATGGGCGGGAGAGCTACGAGCAGTACTTC.

Worth noting for this clone: One junction end disagrees with the germline gene, perhaps due to a read error. V usage is TRBV4-1 and J usage is TRBJ2-3, with D tentatively TRBD2 (6 bases). CDR3 length: 18 amino acids. Germline V lookup: CDR1 MGHRA, CDR2 YSYEKL. This CDR3 reads CASSQDLTAGGTTHTQYF. The DNA for the CDR3 is TGCGCCAGCAGCCAAGACCTAACGGCCGGGGGAACCACACATACGCAGTATTTT.